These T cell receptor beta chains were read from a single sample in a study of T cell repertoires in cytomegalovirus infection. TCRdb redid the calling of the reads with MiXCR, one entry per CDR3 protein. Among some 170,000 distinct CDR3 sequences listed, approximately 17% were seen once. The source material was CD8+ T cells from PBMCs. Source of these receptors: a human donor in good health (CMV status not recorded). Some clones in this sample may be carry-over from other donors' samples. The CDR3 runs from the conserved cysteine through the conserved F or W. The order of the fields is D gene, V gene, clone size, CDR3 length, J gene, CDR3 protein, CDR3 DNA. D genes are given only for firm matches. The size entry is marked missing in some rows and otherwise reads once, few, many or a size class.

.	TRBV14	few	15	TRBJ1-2	CASSQDGAAFYGYTF	TGTGCCAGCAGCCAAGATGGGGCAGCTTTCTATGGCTACACCTTC
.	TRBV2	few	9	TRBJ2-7	CASSEGTTF	TGTGCCAGCAGTGAAGGCACCACGTTC
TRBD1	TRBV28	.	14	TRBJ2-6	CATRQGAGANVLTF	TGTGCCACTAGACAGGGAGCAGGGGCCAACGTCCTGACTTTC
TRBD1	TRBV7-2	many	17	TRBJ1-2	CASSSQWGQGPSYGYTF	TGTGCCAGCAGCTCCCAATGGGGACAGGGACCCTCCTATGGCTACACCTTC
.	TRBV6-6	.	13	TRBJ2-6	CASWVSGANVLTF	TGTGCCAGTTGGGTATCTGGGGCCAACGTCCTGACTTTC
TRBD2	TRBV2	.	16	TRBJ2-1	CATPPRGGGASLGQFF	TGTGCCACCCCCCCTCGGGGCGGGGGGGCCAGTTTGGGGCAGTTCTTC
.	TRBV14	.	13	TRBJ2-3	CASGPSSTDTQYF	TGTGCCAGCGGCCCCTCTAGCACAGATACGCAGTATTTT
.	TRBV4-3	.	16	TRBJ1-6	CASSQDRTVYNSPLHF	TGCGCCAGCAGCCAAGACCGGACCGTTTATAATTCACCCCTCCACTTT
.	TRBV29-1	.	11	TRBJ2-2	CSVVEAGELFF	TGCAGCGTTGTTGAGGCCGGGGAGCTGTTTTTT
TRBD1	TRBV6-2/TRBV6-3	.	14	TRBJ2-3	CASYRGRGTDTQYF	TGTGCCAGTTACAGGGGGCGAGGCACAGATACGCAGTATTTT
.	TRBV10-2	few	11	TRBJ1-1	CASRQGPEAFF	TGCGCCAGCAGACAAGGCCCTGAAGCTTTCTTT
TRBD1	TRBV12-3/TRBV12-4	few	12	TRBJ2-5	CASNRGEETQYF	TGTGCCAGCAACAGGGGGGAAGAGACCCAGTACTTC
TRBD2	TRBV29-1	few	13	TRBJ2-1	CSVLAGIYNEQFF	TGCAGCGTTCTAGCGGGTATTTACAATGAGCAGTTCTTC
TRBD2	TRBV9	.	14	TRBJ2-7	CASSPPAGGHEQYF	TGTGCCAGCTCCCCCCCTGCGGGGGGTCACGAGCAGTACTTC
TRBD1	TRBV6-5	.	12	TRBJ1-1	CASSQTGTEAFF	TGTGCCAGCAGCCAGACAGGGACTGAAGCTTTCTTT
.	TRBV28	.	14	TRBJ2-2	CASSFSTGTGELFF	TGTGCCAGCAGTTTCAGTACCGGGACCGGGGAGCTGTTTTTT
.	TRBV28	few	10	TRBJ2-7	CASSVHEQYF	TGTGCCAGCAGTGTGCACGAGCAGTACTTC
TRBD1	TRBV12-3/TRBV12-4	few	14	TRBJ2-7	CASSPTGAIYEQYF	TGTGCCAGCAGCCCAACAGGGGCCATCTACGAGCAGTACTTC
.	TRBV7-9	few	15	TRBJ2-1	CASSSPPGGREEQFF	TGTGCCAGCAGCTCCCCCCCTGGGGGGCGAGAAGAGCAGTTCTTC
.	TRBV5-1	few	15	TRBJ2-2	CASSPRDEGTGELFF	TGCGCCAGCAGCCCCAGGGACGAGGGCACCGGGGAGCTGTTTTTT
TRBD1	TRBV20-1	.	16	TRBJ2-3	CSAEDRGRLGTDTQYF	TGCAGTGCTGAAGACAGGGGGCGCTTGGGCACAGATACGCAGTATTTT
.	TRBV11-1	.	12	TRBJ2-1	CASSLAGQGWFF	TGTGCCAGCAGCTTAGCTGGGCAGGGGTGGTTCTTC
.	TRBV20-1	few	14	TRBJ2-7	CSARAVDAAYEQYF	TGCAGTGCTAGAGCCGTGGACGCCGCCTACGAGCAGTACTTC
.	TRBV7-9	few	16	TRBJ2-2	CASSTSTNANTGELFF	TGTGCCAGCAGCACCTCGACCAACGCGAACACCGGGGAGCTGTTTTTT
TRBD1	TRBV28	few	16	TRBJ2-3	CASSNRGQFGTDTQYF	TGTGCCAGCAGTAACAGGGGGCAATTCGGCACAGATACGCAGTATTTT
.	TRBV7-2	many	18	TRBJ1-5	CASSLGDKAGGRNQPQHF	TGTGCCAGCAGCTTGGGGGATAAAGCCGGGGGCCGCAATCAGCCCCAGCATTTT
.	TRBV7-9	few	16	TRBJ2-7	CASSFPGVGAGYEQYF	TGTGCCAGCAGCTTCCCCGGGGTAGGGGCGGGATACGAGCAGTACTTC
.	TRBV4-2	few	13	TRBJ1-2	CASSQGQGYGYTF	TGTGCCAGCAGCCAAGGCCAGGGCTATGGCTACACCTTC
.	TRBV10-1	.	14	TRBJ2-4	CASSEMGAENIQYF	TGCGCCAGCAGTGAGATGGGGGCCGAAAACATTCAGTACTTC
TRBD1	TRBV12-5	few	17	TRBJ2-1	CASGLPGTGSSYNEQFF	TGTGCTAGTGGTTTGCCTGGGACAGGGAGCTCCTACAATGAGCAGTTCTTC
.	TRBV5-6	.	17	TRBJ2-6	CASSLAFGGAGANVLTF	TGTGCCAGCAGCTTGGCCTTTGGGGGGGCCGGGGCCAACGTCCTGACTTTC
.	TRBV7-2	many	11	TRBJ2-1	CASSLGYSQFF	TGTGCCAGCAGCTTAGGCTACAGTCAGTTCTTC
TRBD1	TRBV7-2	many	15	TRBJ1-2	CASSLADEQGYGYTF	TGTGCCAGCAGCTTAGCGGATGAACAGGGGTATGGCTACACCTTC